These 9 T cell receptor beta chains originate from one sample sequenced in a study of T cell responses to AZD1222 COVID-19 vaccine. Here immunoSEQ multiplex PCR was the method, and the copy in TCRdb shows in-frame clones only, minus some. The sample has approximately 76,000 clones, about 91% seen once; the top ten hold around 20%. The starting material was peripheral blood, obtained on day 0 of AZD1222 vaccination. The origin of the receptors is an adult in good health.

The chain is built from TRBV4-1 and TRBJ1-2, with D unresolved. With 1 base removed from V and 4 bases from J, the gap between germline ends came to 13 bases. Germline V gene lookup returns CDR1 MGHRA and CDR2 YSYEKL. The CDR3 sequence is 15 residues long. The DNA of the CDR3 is TGCGCCAGCAGCCAAGTCTTCCAGAACGGCTATGGCTACACCTTC. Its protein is CASSQVFQNGYGYTF.

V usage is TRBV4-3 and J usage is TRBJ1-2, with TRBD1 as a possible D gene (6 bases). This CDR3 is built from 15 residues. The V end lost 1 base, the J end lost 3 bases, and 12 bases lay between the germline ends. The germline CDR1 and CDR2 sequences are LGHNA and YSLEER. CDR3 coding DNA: TGCGCCAGCAGCCAAGGGGAAGGACAGCACTATGGCTACACCTTC. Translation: CASSQGEGQHYGYTF.

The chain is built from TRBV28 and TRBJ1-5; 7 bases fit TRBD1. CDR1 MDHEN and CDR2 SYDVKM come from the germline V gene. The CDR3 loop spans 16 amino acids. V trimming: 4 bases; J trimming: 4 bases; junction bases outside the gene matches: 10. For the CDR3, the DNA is TGTGCCAGCAGTTCGATGCGACAGGGTGGAAATCAGCCCCAGCATTTT. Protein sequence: CASSSMRQGGNQPQHF. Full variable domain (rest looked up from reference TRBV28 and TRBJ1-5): DVKVTQSSRYLVKRTGEKVFLECVQDMDHENMFWYRQDPGLGLRLIYFSYDVKMKEKGDIPEGYSVSREKKERFSLILESASTNQTSMYLCASSSMRQGGNQPQHFGDGTRLSIL.

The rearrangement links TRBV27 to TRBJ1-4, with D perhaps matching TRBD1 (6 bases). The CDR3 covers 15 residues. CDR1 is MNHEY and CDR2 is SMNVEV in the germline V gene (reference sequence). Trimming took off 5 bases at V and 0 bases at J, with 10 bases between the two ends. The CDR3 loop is CASSHTGPTNEKLFF. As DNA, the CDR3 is TGTGCCAGCAGTCATACAGGGCCAACTAATGAAAAACTGTTTTTT.

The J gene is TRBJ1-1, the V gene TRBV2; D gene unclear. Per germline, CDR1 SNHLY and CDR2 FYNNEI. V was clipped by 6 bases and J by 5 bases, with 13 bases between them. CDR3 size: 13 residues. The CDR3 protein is CASRTTRDTEAFF. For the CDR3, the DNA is TGTGCCAGCAGGACAACTAGGGATACTGAAGCTTTCTTT.

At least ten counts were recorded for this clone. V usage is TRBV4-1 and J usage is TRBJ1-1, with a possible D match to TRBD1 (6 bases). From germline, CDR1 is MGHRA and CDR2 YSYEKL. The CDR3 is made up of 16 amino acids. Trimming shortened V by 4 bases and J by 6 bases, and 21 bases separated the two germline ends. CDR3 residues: CASSPILEKQGAEAFF. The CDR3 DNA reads TGCGCCAGCAGCCCGATCCTTGAGAAACAGGGTGCTGAAGCTTTCTTT.

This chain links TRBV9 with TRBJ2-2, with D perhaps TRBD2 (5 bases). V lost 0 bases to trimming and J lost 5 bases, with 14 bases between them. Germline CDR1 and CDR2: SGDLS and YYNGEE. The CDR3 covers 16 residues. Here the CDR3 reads CASSVGRRFKTGELFF. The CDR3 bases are TGTGCCAGCAGCGTAGGGAGGCGGTTTAAAACCGGGGAGCTGTTTTTT.

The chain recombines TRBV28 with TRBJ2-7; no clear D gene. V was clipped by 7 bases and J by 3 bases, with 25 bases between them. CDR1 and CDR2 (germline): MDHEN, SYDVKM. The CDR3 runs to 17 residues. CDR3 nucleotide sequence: TGTGCCAGCACCAAAGCTCGAGGCGGACGGATACTCTACGAGCAGTACTTC. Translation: CASTKARGGRILYEQYF.

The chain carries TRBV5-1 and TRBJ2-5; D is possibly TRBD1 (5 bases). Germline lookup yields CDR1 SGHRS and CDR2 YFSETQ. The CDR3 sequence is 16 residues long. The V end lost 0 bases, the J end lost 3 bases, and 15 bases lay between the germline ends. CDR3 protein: CASSLVPPTVEETQYF. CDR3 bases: TGCGCCAGCAGCTTGGTCCCCCCGACAGTTGAAGAGACCCAGTACTTC.